These 13 T cell receptor beta chains share one sample of origin, sequenced in a study of T cell changes during pregnancy in multiple sclerosis. Some clones are missing from TCRdb's copy, which holds only in-frame ones; the method was immunoSEQ multiplex PCR. This table holds under 75,000 clones, 92% found once. The sample in question was peripheral blood, obtained in the third trimester of pregnancy. Receptor source: a female donor in good health, enrolled as a control in a pregnancy study.

V usage is TRBV6-4 and J usage is TRBJ1-5; D gene ambiguous. Trimming cost V 3 bases and J 4 bases, with 10 bases left between them. This CDR3 is 14 amino acids long. Per the germline V gene, CDR1 is MRHNA and CDR2 is SNTAGT. CDR3 nucleotide sequence: TGTGCCAGCAGTGAACAGTTCGGAAATCAGCCCCAGCATTTT. It codes for CASSEQFGNQPQHF.

The rearrangement links TRBV19 to TRBJ2-1; possibly TRBD1 for D (5 bases). This CDR3 has 14 residues. CDR1 is LNHDA, CDR2 SQIVND, per germline (reference sequence). The V gene lost 1 base and the J gene lost 4 bases, with 8 bases spanning the gap. The CDR3 bases are TGTGCCAGTAGTATAGGGGGCGCATACAATGAGCAGTTCTTC. Protein: CASSIGGAYNEQFF.

This rearrangement joins TRBV6-5 to TRBJ1-2, with a weak D call TRBD1 (5 bases). Germline assignment: CDR1 MNHEY and CDR2 SVGAGI. The CDR3 totals 15 residues. The germline V and J ends were trimmed by 2 bases and 8 bases, with 18 bases remaining between them. The CDR3 DNA follows: TGTGCCAGCAGTTACGGGGGGATCGCGGCCGACGGCTACACCTTC. The encoded protein is CASSYGGIAADGYTF.

This chain links TRBV30 with TRBJ2-3, with 10 bases lining up with TRBD1. Trimming took 0 bases from V and 7 from J; bases not matched to a gene: 10. This CDR3 is 16 amino acids long. Germline V gene sequence: CDR1 GTSNPN, CDR2 SVGIG (reference sequence). CDR3 region: CAWSVRWGDRGNTQYF. Here the CDR3 DNA reads TGTGCCTGGAGTGTACGTTGGGGGGACAGGGGAAATACGCAGTATTTT.

The V and J genes are TRBV19 and TRBJ1-1; TRBD1 is a possible D gene (6 bases). The V and J ends lost 6 bases and 1 base respectively, with 15 bases between them. This CDR3 has 15 amino acids. Germline assignment: CDR1 LNHDA and CDR2 SQIVND (reference sequence). In DNA, the CDR3 is TGTGCCAGTAGAAGGGGAACAGGGAGGAACACTGAAGCTTTCTTT. The encoded protein is CASRRGTGRNTEAFF.

The rearrangement joins TRBV2 to TRBJ2-7; possible D gene TRBD2, 5 bases. Germline CDR1 and CDR2: SNHLY and FYNNEI. The CDR3 spans 14 residues. V shed 4 bases and J shed 5 bases, with 15 bases lying between them. Here the CDR3 reads CASSVSRTGHEQYF. CDR3 coding DNA: TGTGCCAGCAGTGTAAGCCGGACTGGCCACGAGCAGTACTTC.

The chain is built from TRBV19 and TRBJ1-4, with 8 bases identical to TRBD1. The CDR3 sequence is 14 residues long. V was pared by 8 bases and J by 7 bases, with 9 bases of the junction left unmatched. Germline values: CDR1 LNHDA, CDR2 SQIVND (reference sequence). This CDR3 is CASAQGARGEKLFF. The CDR3 DNA reads as TGTGCCAGTGCTCAGGGGGCGCGAGGTGAAAAACTGTTTTTT.

The gene calls are TRBV28 and TRBJ2-1; TRBD1 is a possible D gene (6 bases). V lost 2 bases and J lost 4, with 9 bases in between. CDR3 size: 14 residues. CDR1 is MDHEN and CDR2 is SYDVKM in the germline V gene. The CDR3 here is CASSLGQSYNEQFF. Written as DNA, the CDR3 is TGTGCCAGCAGTTTAGGACAGTCTTACAATGAGCAGTTCTTC.

The chain is built from TRBV27 and TRBJ1-1; 8 nucleotides agree with TRBD1. V lost 8 bases to trimming and J lost 1 base; unmatched junction nucleotides: 6. The CDR3 consists of 14 residues. CDR1 and CDR2 (germline): MNHEY, SMNVEV (reference sequence). This CDR3 reads CASAGGIRNTEAFF. The CDR3, as DNA: TGTGCCAGCGCAGGGGGCATTAGGAACACTGAAGCTTTCTTT.

The V gene is TRBV6-6, the J gene TRBJ2-3; 11 bases are a match to TRBD1. The CDR3 runs 13 residues. V shed 8 bases, J shed 13 bases, and the junction held 11 bases outside the gene matches. Germline V gene sequence: CDR1 MNHNY, CDR2 SVGAGI (reference sequence). The chain's CDR3 is CASQLGGQGEKYF. The DNA for the CDR3 is TGTGCCAGCCAATTAGGGGGACAGGGGGAAAAGTATTTT.

The V gene is TRBV4-3, the J gene TRBJ1-1; TRBD1 aligns across 9 bases. J was trimmed by 8 bases and V by 3 bases; bases with no gene match: 10. This CDR3 has 15 residues. Germline V gene sequence: CDR1 LGHNA, CDR2 YSLEER. The CDR3 reads CASSQVGTGKVEAFF. DNA of the CDR3: TGCGCCAGCAGCCAGGTTGGGACAGGGAAGGTGGAAGCTTTCTTT.

This clone was detected once. V is TRBV4-1 and J is TRBJ2-7; unclear D gene. The CDR3 sequence is 16 residues long. The V and J ends lost 0 bases and 3 bases respectively, with 15 bases between them. Germline assignment: CDR1 MGHRA and CDR2 YSYEKL. The CDR3: CASSQEVSELIYEQYF. CDR3 coding DNA: TGCGCCAGCAGCCAAGAAGTATCGGAGTTAATCTACGAGCAGTACTTC.

The chain links TRBV9 to TRBJ2-4; 14 bases align to TRBD2. The germline gives CDR1 SGDLS, CDR2 YYNGEE. V gave up 5 bases and J gave up 11 bases; unmatched junction bases: 12. The CDR3 consists of 16 residues. CDR3 amino acids: CASSYGLAGGLGVQYF. CDR3 coding DNA: TGTGCCAGCAGTTACGGACTAGCGGGGGGCTTAGGCGTTCAGTACTTC.